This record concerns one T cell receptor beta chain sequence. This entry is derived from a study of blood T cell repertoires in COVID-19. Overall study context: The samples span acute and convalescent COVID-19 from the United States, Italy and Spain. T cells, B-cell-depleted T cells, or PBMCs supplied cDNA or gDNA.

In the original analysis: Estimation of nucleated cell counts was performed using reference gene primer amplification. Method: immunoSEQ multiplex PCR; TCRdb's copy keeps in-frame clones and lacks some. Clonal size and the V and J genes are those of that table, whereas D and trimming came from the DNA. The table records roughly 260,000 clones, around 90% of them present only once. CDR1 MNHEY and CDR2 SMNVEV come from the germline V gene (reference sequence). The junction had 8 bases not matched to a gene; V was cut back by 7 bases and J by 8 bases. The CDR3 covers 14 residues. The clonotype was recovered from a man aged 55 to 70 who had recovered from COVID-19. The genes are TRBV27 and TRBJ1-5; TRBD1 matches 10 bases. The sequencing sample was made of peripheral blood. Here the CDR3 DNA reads TGTGCCAGCATGCTGACAGGGGGCAGAGAGCCCCAGCATTTT. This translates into CASMLTGGREPQHF.